Sequencing of this T cell receptor beta chain was carried out in a study of T cells after yellow fever vaccination. Study-level results: Abundant contaminating clonotypes from the bulk population could appear in FACS-sorted repertoires. The secondary T-cell response peaked on day 5, not day 15, but was weaker. The CD4 and CD8 compartments had a small share of their clonotypes in common. Most clones from primary vaccination were detected again post-booster (roughly 95% CD4, 88% CD8).

Germline trimming cut 3 bases from V and 14 bases from J; bases unmatched to any gene: 5. The CDR3 extends over 12 amino acids. Per the germline V gene, CDR1 is SGHRS and CDR2 is YFSETQ. This clonotype has at least ten counts. What it binds is unknown. MiXCR, applied by TCRdb to the 5' RACE reads, yields one record per CDR3 protein. Altogether some 250,000 distinct CDR3 sequences are present, roughly 3.7% being singletons, with the ten largest covering around 19%. The TCR sequence derives from a man younger than 35 who received the YFV17D yellow fever vaccine. The rearrangement uses TRBV5-1 and TRBJ1-2, with 12 bases identical to TRBD1. Sequenced here: PBMCs, sampled 15 days after the yellow fever booster vaccination. This chain's CDR3 is CASSYRDRGRTF. The DNA of the CDR3 is TGCGCCAGCAGCTACCGGGACAGGGGGCGAACCTTC.